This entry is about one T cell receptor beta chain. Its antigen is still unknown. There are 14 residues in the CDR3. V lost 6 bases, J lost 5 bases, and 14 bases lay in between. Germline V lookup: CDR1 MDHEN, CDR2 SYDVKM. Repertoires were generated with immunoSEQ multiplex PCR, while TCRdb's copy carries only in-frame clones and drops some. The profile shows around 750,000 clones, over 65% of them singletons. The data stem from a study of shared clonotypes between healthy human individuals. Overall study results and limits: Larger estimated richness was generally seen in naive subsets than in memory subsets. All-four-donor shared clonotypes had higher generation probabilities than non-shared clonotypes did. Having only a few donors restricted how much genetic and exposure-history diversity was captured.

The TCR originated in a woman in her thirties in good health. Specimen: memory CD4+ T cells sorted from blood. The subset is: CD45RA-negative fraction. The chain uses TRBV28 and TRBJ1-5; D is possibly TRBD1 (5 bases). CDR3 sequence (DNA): TGTGCCAGCAGGCGAATCGGGGGATATCAGCCCCAGCATTTT. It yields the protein CASRRIGGYQPQHF.